This T cell receptor (beta chain) was sequenced for a study of blood T cell repertoires in COVID-19. The count of this clone is one. CDR3 length: 14 residues. Germline V gene lookup returns CDR1 SNHLY and CDR2 FYNNEI. Trimming took 5 bases from V and 6 from J; bases not matched to a gene: 7. Generated by immunoSEQ multiplex PCR, the TCRdb table keeps only in-frame clones and is missing some. The sample yields some 75,000 clones, around nine tenths seen once. The clonotype originates from a human donor in a cohort sampled during active COVID-19. The sequencing sample was made of peripheral blood. The rearrangement links TRBV2 to TRBJ2-3, with TRBD2 matching over 8 bases. CDR3 sequence reads: CASSPGLALDTQYF. The CDR3 DNA reads TGTGCCAGCAGTCCTGGACTAGCTCTGGATACGCAGTATTTT.